The 30 T cell receptor beta chains in this list originate from one sample, sequenced in a study of cytomegalovirus exposure and HLA in healthy donors. PCR involved 60 Vbeta and 13 Jbeta primers. Sequencing used immunoSEQ multiplex PCR; TCRdb keeps in-frame clones, though not all of them. The table includes approximately 120,000 clones, roughly 10% detected once. What was sequenced was PBMCs. The receptors were gathered from a woman aged 18-29 years in good health and CMV-seropositive.

The chain has TRBV30 and TRBJ2-7; no definite D call. With 0 bases removed from V and 4 bases from J, the gap between germline ends came to 7 bases. The CDR3 length is 12 residues. Germline V gene data show CDR1 as GTSNPN and CDR2 as SVGIG (reference sequence). CDR3 sequence reads: CAWSVGEYEQYF. The CDR3 coding sequence is TGTGCCTGGAGTGTTGGAGAATACGAGCAGTACTTC.

There are a few counts of this clone. The rearrangement links TRBV29-1 to TRBJ1-3; 7 bases line up with TRBD1. J was trimmed by 10 bases and V by 6 bases; bases with no gene match: 6. Germline values: CDR1 SQVTM, CDR2 ANQGSEA. The CDR3 has 11 amino acids. CDR3 bases: TGCAGCGTCTTACAGGGGTGGACCATATATTTT. Amino acid sequence: CSVLQGWTIYF.

This clone occurred a few times. The rearrangement links TRBV4-1 to TRBJ1-1; D remains ambiguous. The CDR3 is 12 amino acids. The V end was cut by 5 bases, the J end by 3 bases, with 7 bases between. Germline CDR1 is MGHRA and CDR2 is YSYEKL. The CDR3 is CASSESDTEAFF. Written as DNA, the CDR3 is TGCGCCAGCAGCGAATCGGACACTGAAGCTTTCTTT.

J is TRBJ2-7 and V is TRBV19; 14 bases align to TRBD2. After removal of 5 bases from V and 0 bases from J, the junction contained 9 bases not matched to a gene. Germline V gene data show CDR1 as LNHDA and CDR2 as SQIVND (reference sequence). The CDR3 length is 18 residues. CDR3 DNA sequence: TGTGCCAGTAGTGGAGTGACTAGCGGGAGGGAGAGCTCCTACGAGCAGTACTTC. Protein: CASSGVTSGRESSYEQYF.

This clone turned up a few times. This rearrangement joins TRBV5-1 to TRBJ2-5; maybe TRBD1 (6 bases). CDR3 length: 16 residues. Deletions cut 5 bases from V and 4 bases from J, with 21 bases between. Looked up from germline, CDR1 is SGHRS and CDR2 is YFSETQ. CDR3 loop: CASSLDYRTVGETQYF. The DNA of the CDR3 is TGCGCCAGCAGTTTAGATTATAGGACAGTCGGAGAGACCCAGTACTTC.

In regard to this clone: A much larger clone lies a single base off, so this may be a read error. The chain is built from TRBV25-1 and TRBJ1-2, with a weak D call TRBD1 (5 bases). Trimming took 6 bases from V and 4 from J, leaving 18 bases between them. This CDR3 spans 15 amino acids. Germline V gives CDR1 MGHDK, CDR2 SYGVNS. CDR3 loop: CASREVEGAGYGYTF. CDR3 coding DNA: TGTGCCAGCAGGGAAGTGGAAGGGGCCGGCTATGGCTACACCTTC.

This chain links TRBV30 with TRBJ2-7, with 11 bases that match TRBD2. CDR3 length equals 14 residues. V lost 3 bases and J lost 7; bases outside the gene matches: 8. Germline CDR1 and CDR2: GTSNPN and SVGIG (reference sequence). CDR3 sequence: CAWRVAGGPGEQYF. In DNA, the CDR3 is TGTGCCTGGAGAGTAGCGGGAGGGCCGGGGGAGCAGTACTTC.

This clone has a handful of counts. The V gene is TRBV28, the J gene TRBJ1-5; 8 nucleotides line up with TRBD1. The ends lost 2 bases at V and 11 bases at J; junction bases unmatched: 8. The germline CDR1 and CDR2 sequences are MDHEN and SYDVKM. This CDR3 region has 14 residues. CDR3 nucleotides: TGTGCCAGCAGTTTAAAGTTACCGGGACAGGCCCAGCATTTT. Translated: CASSLKLPGQAQHF.

The sample holds a few counts of this clone. The chain is built from TRBV6-5 and TRBJ1-5; D is perhaps TRBD1 (6 bases). The CDR3 totals 14 residues. CDR1 is MNHEY, CDR2 SVGAGI, per germline. V lost 2 bases and J lost 3, with 8 bases in between. CDR3 protein: CASSYGGNNQPQHF. DNA for the CDR3: TGTGCCAGCAGTTACGGGGGCAACAATCAGCCCCAGCATTTT.

This clone was detected a few times. This sequence joins TRBV7-3 and TRBJ2-1; 14 nucleotides agree with TRBD2. J gave up 5 bases and V 5 bases, and 2 bases lay outside the gene matches. The CDR3 totals 15 residues. Germline V CDR1 and CDR2: SGHTA, FQGTGA. The CDR3: CASSRGLAGDNEQFF. The DNA for the CDR3 is TGTGCCAGCAGCCGGGGACTAGCGGGAGACAATGAGCAGTTCTTC.

This clone was counted a few times. Other DNA sequences of this sample code for an identical CDR3. The chain links TRBV7-9 to TRBJ2-3; D is perhaps TRBD2 (5 bases). The germline V gene has CDR1 SEHNR and CDR2 FQNEAQ (reference sequence). The CDR3 is 13 amino acids. V lost 3 bases to trimming and J lost 1 base, with 5 bases between them. Written as DNA, the CDR3 is TGTGCCAGCAGCTTTAGCGGCACAGATACGCAGTATTTT. This sequence encodes CASSFSGTDTQYF.

Comments on this clone: One base away lies a much larger clone, so this may be a sequencing read error. Other DNA sequences within the sample encode an identical CDR3. The V gene is TRBV11-1, the J gene TRBJ2-5; D uncertain. Germline-derived CDR1 and CDR2 are SGHAT and FQDESV (reference sequence). This CDR3 region has 11 residues. V gave up 3 bases and J gave up 5 bases, with 4 bases separating them. CDR3 DNA sequence: TGTGCCAGCAGCTTCGGGGAGACCCAGTACTTC. This encodes CASSFGETQYF.

The chain joins TRBV14 to TRBJ2-1, with TRBD2 matching 12 bases. Germline lookup yields CDR1 SGHDN and CDR2 FVKESK. Trimming cost V 9 bases and J 10 bases; bases outside gene matches: 10. This CDR3 is built from 14 residues. The CDR3 region has the DNA TGTGCCAGTGCCAAACTAGCGGGAGGCCGAGAGCAGTTCTTC. As protein: CASAKLAGGREQFF.

This chain uses TRBV6-1 with TRBJ2-7; a weak D match, TRBD1 (5 bases). This CDR3 spans 13 amino acids. V was pared by 5 bases and J by 2 bases, with 10 bases between. Per germline, CDR1 MNHNS and CDR2 SASEGT. The CDR3 DNA follows: TGTGCCAGCAGTAGGAAAGGGGCCTACGAGCAGTACTTC. This sequence encodes CASSRKGAYEQYF.

This clone has more than one count but fewer than ten. The V gene is TRBV30, the J gene TRBJ2-2, with 8 bases that match TRBD2. From germline, CDR1 is GTSNPN and CDR2 SVGIG (reference sequence). The CDR3 is 15 amino acids. In nucleotides, the CDR3 is TGTGCTGCAACTAGCGGCCTCGGGTGGACCGGGGAGCTGTTTTTT. Translation: CAATSGLGWTGELFF.

Details on this clone: This CDR3 is missing its conserved last phenylalanine or tryptophan, likely due to a read error. The limits of the CDR3 on the DNA are not certain, so only TCRdb's listed CDR3 is given. The chain is built from TRBV19 and TRBJ1-4; the table's D call TRBD1 went unverified against the DNA. Per germline, CDR1 LNHDA and CDR2 SQIVND (reference sequence). Termini included, the CDR3 measures 15 amino acids. The CDR3 region is CASATGTGDVEKMFL.

The J gene is TRBJ2-7, the V gene TRBV30, with 7 nucleotides matching TRBD2. J gave up 5 bases and V 0 bases, and 7 bases lay outside the gene matches. The germline gives CDR1 GTSNPN, CDR2 SVGIG (reference sequence). This CDR3 is 14 amino acids long. CDR3 bases: TGTGCCTGGAGTGTAAGGGGTGGGGGGGACGAGCAGTACTTC. It translates to CAWSVRGGGDEQYF.

This clone has more than one count but fewer than ten. The chain carries TRBV7-2 and TRBJ1-5, with D maybe TRBD1 (5 bases). The CDR3 consists of 12 residues. Trimming stripped 6 bases from V and 5 bases from J, with 8 bases between. The germline V gene has CDR1 SGHTA and CDR2 FQGNSA. The chain's CDR3 is CASRAGDQPQHF. The CDR3 DNA follows: TGTGCCAGCAGAGCGGGGGATCAGCCCCAGCATTTT.

The table lists this clone with a count of one. This CDR3 reads CAMGTGAIPGELFF. In DNA form, the CDR3 reads TGTGCCATGGGGACAGGCGCTATCCCCGGGGAGCTGTTTTTT. The rearrangement joins TRBV10-3 to TRBJ2-2; 8 bases are shared with TRBD1. Germline loops: CDR1 ENHRY, CDR2 SYGVKD. The CDR3 has 14 amino acids. Unmatched junction bases numbered 9, after V lost 9 bases and J lost 6 bases.

This clone was counted only a few times. This chain connects TRBV6-6 to TRBJ1-1; maybe TRBD1 (6 bases). The germline V gene encodes CDR1 MNHNY and CDR2 SVGAGI (reference sequence). V gave up 10 bases and J gave up 0 bases, with 15 bases separating them. This CDR3 has 14 residues. CDR3 loop: CATTPRQVNTEAFF. In DNA, the CDR3 is TGTGCCACCACCCCTCGACAGGTGAACACTGAAGCTTTCTTT.

The chain recombines TRBV10-1 with TRBJ2-3, with a possible D match to TRBD1 (5 bases). The V gene lost 3 bases and the J gene lost 3 bases, with 10 bases spanning the gap. CDR3 size: 14 residues. In germline, CDR1 is WNHNN, CDR2 SYGVQD (reference sequence). The CDR3 region is CASSDPTATDTQYF. In DNA, the CDR3 is TGCGCCAGCAGTGATCCGACAGCTACAGATACGCAGTATTTT.

This clone appeared a few times. The chain is built from TRBV29-1 and TRBJ2-5; no definite D call. V lost 2 bases and J lost 7, with 11 bases in between. Germline CDR1 and CDR2: SQVTM and ANQGSEA. This CDR3 has 12 residues. The CDR3 bases are TGCAGCGTTGAAAGGCAGGCCCGGACCCAGTACTTC. Translated, it gives CSVERQARTQYF.

Only a few counts were recorded for this clone. This sequence joins TRBV6-5 and TRBJ1-5; D is ambiguous. The CDR3 has 14 amino acids. Trimming removed 7 bases from V and 8 bases from J, with 18 bases in between. Looked up from germline, CDR1 is MNHEY and CDR2 is SVGAGI. CDR3 loop: CASTRNPGLEPQHF. The CDR3 DNA sequence: TGTGCCAGCACCAGAAACCCCGGACTAGAGCCCCAGCATTTT.

This clone turned up a few times. The CDR3 protein is CASEPILAVSNEQFF. The CDR3 region has the DNA TGTGCCAGCGAGCCCATTCTAGCTGTAAGCAATGAGCAGTTCTTC. J is TRBJ2-1 and V is TRBV7-2; TRBD2 is a possible D gene (5 bases). V shed 8 bases and J shed 6 bases, with 20 bases lying between them. CDR3 length: 15 residues. Germline CDR1 and CDR2: SGHTA and FQGNSA.

This clone was seen a few times. The V gene is TRBV4-1, the J gene TRBJ1-4; 9 nucleotides line up with TRBD1. This CDR3 comprises 14 residues. Losses at the gene ends were 0 bases for V and 12 bases for J; bases not matched to a gene: 5. Germline CDR1 MGHRA, CDR2 YSYEKL. The DNA for the CDR3 is TGCGCCAGCAGCCAAGAAACAGGGGGCGGGGAACTGTTTTTT. Translation: CASSQETGGGELFF.

J is TRBJ1-1 and V is TRBV7-9; D unresolved. Trimming pared 1 base from V and 5 bases from J, leaving 8 bases between. CDR3 length equals 13 residues. Looked up from germline, CDR1 is SEHNR and CDR2 is FQNEAQ (reference sequence). CDR3 amino acids: CASSLDRETEAFF. In nucleotides, the CDR3 is TGTGCCAGCAGCTTAGATCGGGAAACTGAAGCTTTCTTT.

The gene calls are TRBV14 and TRBJ2-3; TRBD2 agrees at 14 bases. There are 19 residues in the CDR3. The V gene's germline CDR1 is SGHDN and CDR2 FVKESK. Trimming removed 4 bases from V and 0 bases from J; junction bases left unmatched: 9. The CDR3 here is CASSRLAGGPKGSTDTQYF. CDR3 bases: TGTGCCAGCAGCCGACTAGCGGGAGGGCCTAAAGGAAGCACAGATACGCAGTATTTT. The full variable domain, rest sourced from reference TRBV14 and TRBJ2-3, is EAGVTQFPSHSVIEKGQTVTLRCDPISGHDNLYWYRRVMGKEIKFLLHFVKESKQDESGMPNNRFLAERTGGTYSTLKVQPAELEDSGVYFCASSRLAGGPKGSTDTQYFGPGTRLTVL.

This clone was seen more than once but under ten times. The chain is built from TRBV28 and TRBJ2-1; TRBD2 might be the D (6 bases). The V gene lost 6 bases and the J gene lost 4 bases, with 10 bases spanning the gap. This CDR3 spans 13 amino acids. The germline V gene has CDR1 MDHEN and CDR2 SYDVKM. CDR3 region: CASRNGGYNEQFF. The CDR3, as DNA: TGTGCCAGCAGGAATGGGGGGTACAATGAGCAGTTCTTC.

This clone was seen a few times. This chain connects TRBV12-5 to TRBJ2-7, with 11 bases that match TRBD1. The ends lost 4 bases at V and 1 base at J; junction bases unmatched: 3. Germline CDR1 is LGHNT and CDR2 is FRNRAP. The CDR3 extends over 15 amino acids. The CDR3 loop reads CASGSGQGASYEQYF. CDR3 bases: TGTGCTAGTGGTTCAGGACAGGGGGCGTCCTACGAGCAGTACTTC.

This clone was counted between two and nine times. V and J are TRBV6-1 and TRBJ2-1; TRBD2 aligns across 10 bases. The J segment lost 0 bases and the V segment lost 8 bases, leaving 1 base of the junction unmatched. The CDR3 is 14 residues long. The germline CDR1 and CDR2 sequences are MNHNS and SASEGT. The CDR3 reads CASGLADSYNEQFF. CDR3 in DNA: TGTGCCAGCGGACTAGCGGACTCCTACAATGAGCAGTTCTTC.